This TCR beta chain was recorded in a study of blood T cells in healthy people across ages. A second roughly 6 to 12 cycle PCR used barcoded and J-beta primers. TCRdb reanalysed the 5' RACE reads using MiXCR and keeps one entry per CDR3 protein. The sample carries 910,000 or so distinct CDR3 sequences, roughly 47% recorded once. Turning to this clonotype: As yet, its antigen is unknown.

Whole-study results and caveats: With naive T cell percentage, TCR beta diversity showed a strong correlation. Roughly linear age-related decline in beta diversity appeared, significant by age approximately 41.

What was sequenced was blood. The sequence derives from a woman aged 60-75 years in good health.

The CDR3: CASSHDPNTEAFF. The CDR3 DNA sequence: TGTGCCAGCTCACACGACCCGAACACTGAAGCTTTCTTT. J is TRBJ1-1 and V is TRBV18, with D hard to call. CDR3 length: 13 residues. In germline, CDR1 is KGHSH, CDR2 LQKENI. Trimming left V 4 bases short and J 1 base short, with 7 bases between.